A selection of T cell receptor beta chains follows, all from one sample in a study of brain T cells in children with intractable seizures. Libraries were prepared by immunoSEQ multiplex PCR; TCRdb keeps only in-frame clonotypes and omits some of them. The sample contains 60,000 to 85,000 clones, 85% to 95% of which appear only once. The sample consisted of peripheral blood, taken at surgery. The receptors here all came from a boy younger than two with tuberous sclerosis and intractable seizures. CDR3s include the opening cysteine and the closing phenylalanine or tryptophan. D genes are given only for firm matches. The size of a clone is reported for some rows only, either as once, few or many, or as a class for expanded clones.

size | J | D | V | CDR3 | DNA
NA | TRBJ2-2 | TRBD1 | TRBV5-1 | CASSQGGQGNTGELFF | TGCGCCAGCAGCCAGGGCGGACAGGGTAACACCGGGGAGCTGTTTTTT
NA | TRBJ2-3 | NA | TRBV12-1 | CASSFWVGFEGDTQYF | TGTGCCAGCAGCTTTTGGGTCGGCTTTGAGGGAGATACGCAGTATTTT
few | TRBJ1-2 | NA | TRBV2 | CASSEAGGYGYTF | TGTGCCAGCAGTGAAGCAGGGGGCTATGGCTACACCTTC
NA | TRBJ1-1 | TRBD1 | TRBV18 | CASSLNDRAGTEAFF | TGTGCCAGCTCACTAAACGACAGGGCGGGAACTGAAGCTTTCTTT
NA | TRBJ1-1 | NA | TRBV5-1 | CASSPSGGEEAFF | TGCGCCAGCAGCCCCTCGGGGGGGGAGGAAGCTTTCTTT
NA | TRBJ1-1 | NA | TRBV6-5 | CASSYMWGNTEAFF | TGTGCCAGCAGTTACATGTGGGGAAACACTGAAGCTTTCTTT
NA | TRBJ2-5 | NA | TRBV5-4 | CASRQQGVQETQYF | TGTGCCAGCAGACAACAGGGCGTTCAAGAGACCCAGTACTTC
NA | TRBJ2-7 | NA | TRBV6-5 | CASSTGAYEQYF | TGTGCCAGCTCGACGGGGGCGTACGAGCAGTACTTC
NA | TRBJ2-5 | NA | TRBV12-3/TRBV12-4 | CASSSRYQETQYF | TGTGCCAGCAGTTCCCGGTACCAAGAGACCCAGTACTTC
NA | TRBJ1-1 | NA | TRBV27 | CASSFPQNTEAFF | TGTGCCAGCAGTTTTCCACAGAACACTGAAGCTTTCTTT
NA | TRBJ1-3 | NA | TRBV30 | CAWTGSGNTIYF | TGTGCCTGGACAGGGTCTGGAAACACCATATATTTT
NA | TRBJ1-1 | NA | TRBV3-1/TRBV3-2 | CASSQGGVPNTEAFF | TGTGCCAGCAGCCAAGGAGGGGTCCCGAACACTGAAGCTTTCTTT
NA | TRBJ2-7 | NA | TRBV2 | CASSEQSSYEQYF | TGTGCCAGCAGTGAACAGAGCTCCTACGAGCAGTACTTC
NA | TRBJ2-3 | NA | TRBV24-1 | CATSDSERDLTDTQYF | TGTGCCACCAGTGATTCCGAAAGGGACTTGACAGATACGCAGTATTTT
NA | TRBJ2-1 | TRBD1 | TRBV5-1 | CASSIANRGRSYNEQFF | TGCGCCAGCAGCATAGCGAACAGGGGGCGGTCCTACAATGAGCAGTTCTTC
NA | TRBJ1-2 | NA | TRBV5-5 | CASTTGRFGYTF | TGTGCCAGCACAACCGGCAGGTTTGGCTACACCTTC
NA | TRBJ2-6 | NA | TRBV6-4 | CASSPSSGANVLTF | TGTGCCAGCAGTCCTAGCTCTGGGGCCAACGTCCTGACTTTC
NA | TRBJ2-1 | TRBD2 | TRBV24-1 | CATSMVGGRGSYNEQFF | TGTGCCACCAGTATGGTTGGCGGGAGGGGGTCCTACAATGAGCAGTTCTTC
few | TRBJ2-1 | TRBD2 | TRBV24-1 | CATSDLFRAGGNNEQFF | TGTGCCACCAGTGATTTGTTCCGGGCGGGAGGGAACAATGAGCAGTTCTTC
NA | TRBJ2-1 | NA | TRBV27 | CASSPPPLHGLSSSYNEQFF | TGTGCCAGCAGTCCGCCCCCGCTCCATGGACTGTCGAGCTCCTACAATGAGCAGTTCTTC
NA | TRBJ1-2 | NA | TRBV7-4 | CASSLVYRGYGYTF | TGTGCCAGCAGCTTAGTGTATAGGGGCTATGGCTACACCTTC
NA | TRBJ2-2 | NA | TRBV11-3 | CASSSWWGELFF | TGTGCCAGCAGCTCCTGGTGGGGGGAGCTGTTTTTT
NA | TRBJ2-1 | TRBD2 | TRBV5-6 | CASIRTSGRVNNEQFF | TGTGCCAGCATCCGGACTAGCGGGAGGGTCAACAATGAGCAGTTCTTC
NA | TRBJ1-1 | NA | TRBV7-3 | CASSLGQGLGEAFF | TGTGCCAGCAGCTTAGGCCAGGGGCTTGGAGAAGCTTTCTTT
NA | TRBJ1-2 | NA | TRBV6-2/TRBV6-3 | CASSYEVNYGYTF | TGTGCCAGCAGTTATGAGGTGAACTATGGCTACACCTTC
once | TRBJ1-1 | NA | TRBV11-1 | CASSPWMDTEAFF | TGTGCCAGCAGTCCATGGATGGACACTGAAGCTTTCTTT